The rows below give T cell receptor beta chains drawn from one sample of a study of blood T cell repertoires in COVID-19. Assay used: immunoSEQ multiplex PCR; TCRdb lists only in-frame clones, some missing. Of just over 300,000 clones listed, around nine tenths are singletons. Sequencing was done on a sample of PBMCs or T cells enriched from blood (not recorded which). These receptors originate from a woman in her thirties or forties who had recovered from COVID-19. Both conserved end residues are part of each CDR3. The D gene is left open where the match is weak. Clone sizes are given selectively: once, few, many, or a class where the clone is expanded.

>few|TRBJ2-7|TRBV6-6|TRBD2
TGTGCCAGCAGTCAAACTGGGGGAGCGGGAGCTAGGGACGAGCAGTACTTC
CASSQTGGAGARDEQYF
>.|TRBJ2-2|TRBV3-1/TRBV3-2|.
TGTGCCAGCAGCCAAGGAGGCAGGAGGGGCACGGCCGGGGAGCTGTTTTTT
CASSQGGRRGTAGELFF
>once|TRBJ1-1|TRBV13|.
TGTGCCAGCAGCTTTGGAGGGCCCATGAACACTGAAGCTTTCTTT
CASSFGGPMNTEAFF
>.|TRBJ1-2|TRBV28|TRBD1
TGTGCCAGCAGTTTCCCCCAGGGGGCCCGCTATGGCTACACCTTC
CASSFPQGARYGYTF
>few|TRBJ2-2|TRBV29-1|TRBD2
TGCAGCGTTGCAAAAGCGGGGGGCCGGGGGAACACCGGGGAGCTGTTTTTT
CSVAKAGGRGNTGELFF
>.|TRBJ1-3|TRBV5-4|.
TGTGCCAGCAGCGTCACCGGGGATGAAAGGACCATATATTTT
CASSVTGDERTIYF
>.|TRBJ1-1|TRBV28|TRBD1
TGTGCCAGCACTTTTCCGGACAGGGACACTGAAGCTTTCTTT
CASTFPDRDTEAFF
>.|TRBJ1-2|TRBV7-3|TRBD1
TGTGCCAGCAGCTTAGGTCGTTCTGGGACAGGGGAGGGCTACACCTTC
CASSLGRSGTGEGYTF
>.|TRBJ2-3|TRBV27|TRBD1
TGTGCCAGCAGTCCCAGACAGGGGACAGATACGCAGTATTTT
CASSPRQGTDTQYF
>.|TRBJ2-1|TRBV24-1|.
TGTGCCACCAGGGCCCCCGATGGCTGGGAGCAGTTCTTC
CATRAPDGWEQFF
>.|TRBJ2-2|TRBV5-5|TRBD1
TGTGCCAGCAGCCCGGTACAGGGGTACGGGGAGCTGTTTTTT
CASSPVQGYGELFF
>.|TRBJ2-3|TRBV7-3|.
TGTGCCAGCAGCACAGGGAGAAGGGCCACAGATACGCAGTATTTT
CASSTGRRATDTQYF
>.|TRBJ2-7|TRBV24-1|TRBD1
TGTGCCACCAGTGACCCCGGGACAGGGAAGAAGCAGTACTTC
CATSDPGTGKKQYF
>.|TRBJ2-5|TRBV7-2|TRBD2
TGTGCCAGCAGCCAAACTAGCGGAAGAAAAGGGGAGACCCAGTACTTC
CASSQTSGRKGETQYF
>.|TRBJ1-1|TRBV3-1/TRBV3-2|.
TGTGCCAGCAGCCCCATACTTGGAGTGAGGGAAGGAACTGAAGCTTTCTTT
CASSPILGVREGTEAFF
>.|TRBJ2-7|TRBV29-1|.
TGCAGCGTTGAAGACGGGGAGGTGAACTACGAGCAGTACTTC
CSVEDGEVNYEQYF
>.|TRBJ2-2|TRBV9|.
TGTGCCAGCAGCGTAGGTGTACTCTCGGAGGGGGAGCTGTTTTTT
CASSVGVLSEGELFF
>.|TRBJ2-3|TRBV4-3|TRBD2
TGCGCCAGCAGCCAAGATCTGGCGGGGGGGCTTAGTGCAGATACGCAGTATTTT
CASSQDLAGGLSADTQYF
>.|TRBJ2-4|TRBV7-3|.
TGTGCCAGCAGCCCCCCTGCGAGTCCTTCTCGTGGCAAAAACATTCAGTACTTC
CASSPPASPSRGKNIQYF
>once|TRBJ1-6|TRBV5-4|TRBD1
TGTGCCAGCTACCCACGGGACAGGGGGCTTTCACCCCTCCACTTT
CASYPRDRGLSPLHF